The 14 T cell receptor beta chains given below trace back to one sample, sequenced in a study of Ad26.COV2.S vaccination and SARS-CoV-2 variants. This table comes from immunoSEQ multiplex PCR, and its TCRdb copy is limited to in-frame clones, with some not included. Of roughly 320,000 clones listed, 85% to 90% are singletons. Treatment: some 20 received Ad26.COV2.S at low or high dose, single or two shots; 5 received placebo; per-sample allocation not given. Specimen acquisition occurred on day 63 following the initial vaccine or placebo injection. The source material was peripheral blood, sampled in a trial of Ad26.COV2.S vaccine versus placebo. The receptors come from a person between 18 and 65 years old who received the Ad26.COV2.S COVID-19 vaccine or a placebo.

The genes are TRBV6-2 or TRBV6-3 and TRBJ2-1; 7 bases fit TRBD2. The CDR3 contains 13 residues. Germline CDR1 MNHEY, CDR2 SVGEGT. The junction had 0 bases not matched to a gene; V was cut back by 5 bases and J by 2 bases. The CDR3 DNA reads as TGTGCCAGCAGTGGACTAGCCTACAATGAGCAGTTCTTC. The encoded protein is CASSGLAYNEQFF.

The V gene is TRBV24-1, the J gene TRBJ1-4, with 8 bases matching TRBD1. CDR3 length: 18 residues. Trimming took 2 bases from V and 3 from J; bases not matched to a gene: 10. Germline V gene data show CDR1 as KGHDR and CDR2 as SFDVKD. DNA for the CDR3: TGTGCCACCAGTGATTATAGCACGCAGGGGGCCCCTAATGAAAAACTGTTTTTT. Its protein product is CATSDYSTQGAPNEKLFF.

This rearrangement joins TRBV12-5 to TRBJ1-5; D is undetermined. In germline, CDR1 is LGHNT, CDR2 FRNRAP. V was trimmed by 9 bases and J by 2 bases, leaving 8 bases between them. The CDR3 runs to 12 residues. CDR3 coding DNA: TGTGCTAGCACCCTGGGCAATCAGCCCCAGCATTTT. It is translated as CASTLGNQPQHF.

Details on this clone: The same CDR3 is also encoded by other DNA sequences in this sample. V gene TRBV5-1 combines with J gene TRBJ2-6; tentatively, D is TRBD1 (5 bases). V shed 0 bases and J shed 4 bases, with 8 bases lying between them. Germline CDR1 is SGHRS and CDR2 is YFSETQ. This CDR3 has 15 residues. The CDR3 DNA follows: TGCGCCAGCAGCTTGGAGGGGTCCGGGGCCAACGTCCTGACTTTC. Translating it yields CASSLEGSGANVLTF.

The V gene is TRBV4-1, the J gene TRBJ1-1, with D uncertain. Germline lookup yields CDR1 MGHRA and CDR2 YSYEKL. V lost 1 base and J 0 bases, leaving 9 bases between the germline ends. The CDR3 runs 15 residues. This CDR3 reads CASSQGIMMNTEAFF. CDR3 in DNA: TGCGCCAGCAGCCAAGGAATAATGATGAACACTGAAGCTTTCTTT.

This chain joins TRBV5-4 and TRBJ2-2, with a possible D match to TRBD2 (5 bases). The CDR3 sequence is 13 residues long. With 4 bases removed from V and 4 bases from J, the gap between germline ends came to 8 bases. In germline, CDR1 is SGHNT, CDR2 YYREEE (reference sequence). In nucleotides, the CDR3 is TGTGCCAGCAGCCCCCGGGGCACCGGGGAGCTGTTTTTT. Translation: CASSPRGTGELFF.

This chain uses TRBV5-1 with TRBJ2-7, with 8 bases matching TRBD2. Germline V lookup: CDR1 SGHRS, CDR2 YFSETQ. The CDR3 spans 15 residues. With 1 base clipped from V and 2 bases from J, the junction kept 5 bases outside the gene matches. In DNA form, the CDR3 reads TGCGCCAGCAGCTTGCGAGGTAGCGGGACCTACGAGCAGTACTTC. It encodes CASSLRGSGTYEQYF.

The chain joins TRBV2 to TRBJ2-3, with TRBD2 matching over 7 bases. This CDR3 has 16 amino acids. Germline assignment: CDR1 SNHLY and CDR2 FYNNEI. The V and J ends lost 2 bases and 2 bases, in that order; junction bases with no gene match: 7. The CDR3 here is CASSELRAGNTDTQYF. The DNA of the CDR3 is TGTGCCAGCAGTGAATTGCGAGCGGGGAACACAGATACGCAGTATTTT.

The chain employs TRBV24-1 and TRBJ2-1; perhaps TRBD1 as D (6 bases). The CDR3 has 16 residues. Germline V gene lookup returns CDR1 KGHDR and CDR2 SFDVKD. V was shortened by 1 base and J by 7 bases, with 16 bases between the two germline ends. CDR3 DNA: TGTGCCACCAGTGATTTCTCCGAGACAGGAAAGAATGAGCAGTTCTTC. Protein product: CATSDFSETGKNEQFF.

The V and J genes are TRBV5-1 and TRBJ1-3; D might be TRBD1 (6 bases). V was clipped by 4 bases and J by 0 bases, with 11 bases between them. The CDR3 has 15 residues. Germline CDR1 and CDR2: SGHRS and YFSETQ. The CDR3 bases are TGCGCCAGCAGCCCTGGACAGATCTCTGGAAACACCATATATTTT. Amino acids: CASSPGQISGNTIYF. The full variable domain, its missing parts supplied by reference TRBV5-1 and TRBJ1-3, is KAGVTQTPRYLIKTRGQQVTLSCSPISGHRSVSWYQQTPGQGLQFLFEYFSETQRNKGNFPGRFSGRQFSNSRSEMNVSTLELGDSALYLCASSPGQISGNTIYFGEGSWLTVV.

This chain connects TRBV2 to TRBJ2-5, with TRBD2 matching over 15 bases. V dropped 11 bases and J dropped 5; count of bases not matched to a gene: 15. The CDR3 is made up of 17 amino acids. Germline V gene data show CDR1 as SNHLY and CDR2 as FYNNEI. The CDR3 bases are TGTGCCTGCAACTACGGACTAGCGGGGGGGGCAGGGGAGACCCAGTACTTC. Its translation is CACNYGLAGGAGETQYF.

V and J are TRBV30 and TRBJ1-6; D remains unclear. Germline loops: CDR1 GTSNPN, CDR2 SVGIG (reference sequence). The CDR3 contains 15 residues. Trimming cost V 0 bases and J 1 base, with 7 bases left between them. The CDR3 region is CAWSVDRSYNSPLHF. DNA of the CDR3: TGTGCCTGGAGTGTCGATCGTTCCTATAATTCACCCCTCCACTTT. Looking up the rest from reference TRBV30 and TRBJ1-6 gives the full variable domain: SQTIHQWPATLVQPVGSPLSLECTVEGTSNPNLYWYRQAAGRGLQLLFYSVGIGQISSEVPQNLSASRPQDRQFILSSKKLLLSDSGFYLCAWSVDRSYNSPLHFGNGTRLTVT.

The J gene is TRBJ2-5, the V gene TRBV5-4; no clear D. V was shortened by 1 base and J by 5 bases, with 3 bases between the two germline ends. CDR3 length: 11 amino acids. The germline CDR1 and CDR2 sequences are SGHNT and YYREEE (reference sequence). The CDR3 protein is CASSLSETQYF. The DNA of the CDR3 is TGTGCCAGCAGCTTGAGCGAGACCCAGTACTTC.

This clone was counted only a few times. The rearrangement joins TRBV7-9 to TRBJ2-2, with a tentative D call TRBD1 (6 bases). The germline V gene encodes CDR1 SEHNR and CDR2 FQNEAQ (reference sequence). Trimming shortened V by 1 base and J by 4 bases, and 10 bases separated the two germline ends. This CDR3 comprises 15 residues. In DNA, the CDR3 is TGTGCCAGCAGCTTAGGGGACATAACCACCGGGGAGCTGTTTTTT. Translating gives CASSLGDITTGELFF.